This T cell receptor (beta chain) was obtained from a study of CD8+CD57+ T cells in acquired aplastic anemia. This CDR3 contains 13 residues. V lost 2 bases to trimming and J lost 11 bases, with 13 bases between them. Germline V CDR1 and CDR2: MNHEY, SMNVEV (reference sequence). Investigators profiled TCR beta VDJ and CDR3 from genomic DNA template. TCRdb re-called the reads through MiXCR, storing one row per CDR3 protein. The sample holds fewer than 200,000 distinct CDR3 sequences; almost 50% are singletons and the top ten take 10% to 15%. Patients chosen for sequencing had CD8+CD57+ cells that had expanded, as shown by flow cytometry. All participating patients were living with severe acquired aplastic anemia.

This receptor was taken from a human donor with aplastic anemia. The material sequenced was sorted CD4+, CD8+, or CD8+CD57+ T cells (not recorded which) from PBMCs. The gene calls are TRBV27 and TRBJ2-4; D is uncertain. CDR3 sequence (DNA): TGTGCCAGCAGTTTAAGTACTGTTGGCGTTCAGTACTTC. It specifies CASSLSTVGVQYF.